Below, one T cell receptor (beta chain) is given with its context. Its antigen is currently unknown. The CDR3 contains 13 residues. V dropped 5 bases and J dropped 0 bases, with 8 bases sitting between them. The germline V gene has CDR1 SGHRS and CDR2 YFSETQ. Constant-segment primers were used for 5'RACE, and the resulting TCR alpha and TCR beta cDNA libraries carried sample barcodes and UMIs. MiXCR, run by TCRdb on the 5' RACE reads, gives a single entry per CDR3 protein. The sample carries more than 250,000 distinct CDR3 sequences, 16% recorded once. The sample belongs to a study of T-cell memory formation after mild COVID-19. Across the study: The two donors had largely donor-specific TCR clusters. Study findings and constraints: Memory sampled before infection contained some responding clones, suggesting cross-reactive memory joined.

The source of this sequence is a man aged 18 to 29 who had mild COVID-19 (a few samples of this study predate the infection). Cell type and time point are not known. Sequencing input: PBMCs or a T cell subset sorted from them (not recorded which). This chain links TRBV5-1 with TRBJ1-1; D is undetermined. CDR3 protein: CASSEGMNTEAFF. CDR3 nucleotide sequence: TGCGCCAGCAGTGAAGGTATGAACACTGAAGCTTTCTTT.